These T cell receptor beta chains were read from a single sample in a study of brain T cells in children with intractable seizures. TCRdb's table, derived via immunoSEQ multiplex PCR, lists solely in-frame clones and lacks some. Here the sample spans about 320,000 clones, over 90% being singletons. Sequencing used peripheral blood, obtained about 5 months after surgery. Receptors originate from a boy under three years old with tuberous sclerosis and intractable seizures. Both conserved end residues are part of each CDR3. The D gene is left open where the match is weak. Clone size is given for some rows only: seen once, a few or many times, or a class if the clone is expanded.

d_call,j_call,clone_size,v_call,cdr3_nt,cdr3_aa
NA,TRBJ1-5,NA,TRBV7-9,TGTGCCAGCAGCAAATCAGGGAGCTCGGATCAGCCCCAGCATTTT,CASSKSGSSDQPQHF
NA,TRBJ2-3,NA,TRBV30,TGTGCCTGGAGCTTGACTAGATCAGATACGCAGTATTTT,CAWSLTRSDTQYF
NA,TRBJ2-4,NA,TRBV24-1,TGTGCCACCAGTGCCAGACCCCAGGGTATGACCAAAAACATTCAGTACTTC,CATSARPQGMTKNIQYF
NA,TRBJ2-7,NA,TRBV7-9,TGTGCCAGCAGCTTAACAGCTTCCTACGAGCAGTACTTC,CASSLTASYEQYF
NA,TRBJ1-5,NA,TRBV19,TGTGCCAGTAGTAATAGGGAGGCAGACTTATATAGCAATCAGCCCCAGCATTTT,CASSNREADLYSNQPQHF
NA,TRBJ2-5,NA,TRBV15,TGTGCCACCAGCAGAGAACCTCGGTCCAAAGAGACCCAGTACTTC,CATSREPRSKETQYF
TRBD1,TRBJ2-7,NA,TRBV5-1,TGCGCCAGCAGCCGGGACGGGACAGGGGGCTCTGCCTACGAGCAGTACTTC,CASSRDGTGGSAYEQYF
TRBD2,TRBJ2-1,NA,TRBV6-5,TGTGCCAGCAGTAAACTAGCGGGGGCACACAATGAGCAGTTCTTC,CASSKLAGAHNEQFF
TRBD1,TRBJ2-3,NA,TRBV9,TGTGCCAGTAGCGCCCCCGGGACAGTCGATACGCAGTATTTT,CASSAPGTVDTQYF
NA,TRBJ1-1,NA,TRBV11-3,TGTGCCAGCAGCTTAAACAAATACGCTGAAGCTTTCTTT,CASSLNKYAEAFF
NA,TRBJ2-3,NA,TRBV24-1,TGTGCCACCAGTGAAGCAGGGAGGCTAGATACGCAGTATTTT,CATSEAGRLDTQYF
NA,TRBJ1-4,NA,TRBV14,TGTGCCAGCAGCCAGGGCCTCGACACCAGTATGCTGTTTTTT,CASSQGLDTSMLFF
TRBD1,TRBJ1-1,few,TRBV7-3,TGTGCCAGCAGCGAAACAACAGGGGGAAGAACTGAAGCTTTCTTT,CASSETTGGRTEAFF
NA,TRBJ2-1,NA,TRBV24-1,TGTGCCACCAGTGACGGCGTCCCGAATGAGCAGTTCTTC,CATSDGVPNEQFF
NA,TRBJ2-3,NA,TRBV19,TGTGCCAGTAAAATAGGGGTAGACACAGATACGCAGTATTTT,CASKIGVDTDTQYF
TRBD1,TRBJ1-2,NA,TRBV28,TGTGCCAGCAGTTTGACGAAGGGGGCGGTAAACTATGGCTACACCTTC,CASSLTKGAVNYGYTF
NA,TRBJ1-2,once,TRBV20-1,TGCAGTGCTAGACTGGGCTATGGCTACACCTTC,CSARLGYGYTF
NA,TRBJ2-1,NA,TRBV27,TGTGCCAGCAGTTTTAGCAGGAAGGACAGAGTTATCAATGAGCAGTTCTTC,CASSFSRKDRVINEQFF
NA,TRBJ1-1,NA,TRBV4-1,TGCGCCAGCAGCCAAGTTTTCATAAACACTGAAGCTTTCTTT,CASSQVFINTEAFF
NA,TRBJ2-7,NA,TRBV12-3/TRBV12-4,TGTGCCAGCAGTTTGTGGACCGGGTGGGAGCAGTACTTC,CASSLWTGWEQYF
NA,TRBJ2-7,NA,TRBV5-1,TGCGCCAGCAGCTTGGCGGGGGCGCCCACCTACGAGCAGTACTTC,CASSLAGAPTYEQYF
NA,TRBJ2-2,NA,TRBV11-3,TGTGCCAGCAGCTTAGCGTTTTGGGGTTCCGGGGAGCTGTTTTTT,CASSLAFWGSGELFF
NA,TRBJ1-5,once,TRBV2,TGTGCCAGCAGAGGGGTCAATAGCAATCAGCCCCAGCATTTT,CASRGVNSNQPQHF
NA,TRBJ2-7,NA,TRBV12-3/TRBV12-4,TGTGCCAGCAGTTTGGTGGGCTATCACGAGCAGTACTTC,CASSLVGYHEQYF
NA,TRBJ1-5,NA,TRBV7-9,TGTGCCAGCAGCTTAGCGCAAAATCAGCCCCAGCATTTT,CASSLAQNQPQHF
TRBD2,TRBJ2-5,NA,TRBV11-3,TGTGCCAGCAGCTCGCGGTCGGGACTAGCGGGAGGAGAGACCCAGTACTTC,CASSSRSGLAGGETQYF
NA,TRBJ1-3,NA,TRBV15,TGTGCCACCAGCAGAGCTCCCCCTCCGGGAAACACCATATATTTT,CATSRAPPPGNTIYF
TRBD1,TRBJ2-3,NA,TRBV24-1,TGTGCCACCAGTGCAACGTCCGGGACAGGGGTCAAAGAAGGTACGCAGTATTTT,CATSATSGTGVKEGTQYF
NA,TRBJ2-2,once,TRBV7-9,TGTGCCAGCAGCATAGCCAGAATAGACACCGGGGAGCTGTTTTTT,CASSIARIDTGELFF
NA,TRBJ1-5,NA,TRBV30,TGTGCCTGGAGCCCCAGCAATCAGCCCCAGCATTTT,CAWSPSNQPQHF
NA,TRBJ2-2,NA,TRBV28,TGTGCCAGCAGTCCCCTGAGAAACACCGGGGAGCTGTTTTTT,CASSPLRNTGELFF
NA,TRBJ2-1,NA,TRBV15,TGTGCCACCAGCAGAGATCGGGCAGGGGCCGAGCAGTTCTTC,CATSRDRAGAEQFF
NA,TRBJ1-4,NA,TRBV25-1,TGTGCCAGCAGTGAACAGGGCATTAGGGAAAAACTGTTTTTT,CASSEQGIREKLFF
NA,TRBJ2-7,NA,TRBV11-2,TGTGCCAGCAGCTTACCTAGCTCCTACGAGCAGTACTTC,CASSLPSSYEQYF
TRBD2,TRBJ2-7,once,TRBV11-2,TGTGCCAGCACCTCATCGGGGGGGGCTAGCGGGGCCTCCTACGAGCAGTACTTC,CASTSSGGASGASYEQYF
TRBD2,TRBJ2-2,NA,TRBV11-3,TGTGCCAGCAGCGTCGGGACTAGCGGGGATTACCGGGAGCTGTTTTTT,CASSVGTSGDYRELFF
TRBD2,TRBJ2-7,NA,TRBV9,TGTGCCAGCAGCGTAGCTCCTAGCGGGGGATCGTACGAGCAGTACTTC,CASSVAPSGGSYEQYF
NA,TRBJ1-1,NA,TRBV7-2,TGTGCCAGCAGCTTAACCTGGGTGAACACTGAAGCTTTCTTT,CASSLTWVNTEAFF
NA,TRBJ2-7,NA,TRBV12-3/TRBV12-4,TGTGCCAGCACCAATGGACTGCCCTACGAGCAGTACTTC,CASTNGLPYEQYF
TRBD1,TRBJ1-4,NA,TRBV6-2/TRBV6-3,TGTGCCAGCAGCTCATCCGGGACAGGGCCCGAAAAACTGTTTTTT,CASSSSGTGPEKLFF
TRBD1,TRBJ2-4,NA,TRBV5-4,TGTGCCAGCAGCGCCGGGACAGAGTCTGTCGGGCTTCAGTACTTC,CASSAGTESVGLQYF
NA,TRBJ2-7,NA,TRBV19,TGTGCCAGTAGCCCGGGACCCTACGAGCAGTACTTC,CASSPGPYEQYF
TRBD2,TRBJ2-3,NA,TRBV20-1,TGCAGTGCTAGTCCCGCTATCTCGGGACTAGCGGGGACAGATACGCAGTATTTT,CSASPAISGLAGTDTQYF
TRBD1,TRBJ1-2,NA,TRBV15,TGTGCCACCAGCGGGGACAGGGGGCCGGAAGGCTACACCTTC,CATSGDRGPEGYTF
NA,TRBJ1-4,NA,TRBV5-6,TGTGCCAGCAGCTTCAAATTACCGGGCGGCGGGGAAAAACTGTTTTTT,CASSFKLPGGGEKLFF
NA,TRBJ1-2,NA,TRBV28,TGTGCCAGCAGAGAACCAGGGGATGGCTACACCTTC,CASREPGDGYTF
NA,TRBJ1-4,NA,TRBV7-9,TGTGCCAGCAGCTTAGAAGCTGGGACTAATGAAAAACTGTTTTTT,CASSLEAGTNEKLFF
TRBD2,TRBJ2-2,NA,TRBV2,TGTGCCAGCAGTGAGACTAGCGGGAGTTACACCGGGGAGCTGTTTTTT,CASSETSGSYTGELFF
NA,TRBJ1-4,NA,TRBV5-1,TGCGCCAGCAGCTTGGATGGACCCACCCTGGGTGAAAAACTGTTTTTT,CASSLDGPTLGEKLFF
NA,TRBJ1-4,NA,TRBV4-1,TGCGCCAGCAGCCAAGAGGGCAGAGACCATGAAAAACTGTTTTTT,CASSQEGRDHEKLFF
NA,TRBJ1-1,once,TRBV20-1,TGCAGTGCTAGAGATGGGGGCTCAGCTTTCTTT,CSARDGGSAFF
TRBD1,TRBJ1-3,NA,TRBV13,TGTGCCAGCAGCGCAGGCCTTTTACAGGGGGCTGGAAACACCATATATTTT,CASSAGLLQGAGNTIYF